These 5 T cell receptor beta chains share one sample of origin, sequenced in a study of blood T cell repertoires in COVID-19. Only in-frame clones appear in the TCRdb table, and some are missing; sequencing was by immunoSEQ multiplex PCR. The profile covers some 180,000 clones, with 75% to 90% appearing a single time and approximately 6.7% taken by the ten largest. The sample comprised peripheral blood. Every receptor here comes from a middle-aged man with acute or convalescent COVID-19.

The sample holds one count of this clone. This sequence joins TRBV27 and TRBJ2-5, with TRBD2 matching 8 bases. The ends lost 4 bases at V and 1 base at J; junction bases unmatched: 5. Germline values: CDR1 MNHEY, CDR2 SMNVEV (reference sequence). The CDR3 sequence is 15 residues long. CDR3 sequence (DNA): TGTGCCAGCAGTTGGAGCGGGGGCTCCCAAGAGACCCAGTACTTC. Protein sequence: CASSWSGGSQETQYF.

The chain is built from TRBV18 and TRBJ1-1; 8 bases are shared with TRBD1. The V gene end was trimmed by 3 bases and the J gene end by 4 bases; junction bases not matched to a gene: 7. The CDR3 is made up of 15 amino acids. Germline assignment: CDR1 KGHSH and CDR2 LQKENI. CDR3 amino acids: CASSPYRTGTTEAFF. CDR3 sequence (DNA): TGTGCCAGCTCACCTTACCGGACAGGGACCACTGAAGCTTTCTTT.

This chain joins TRBV2 and TRBJ1-2; no firm D call. There are 13 residues in the CDR3. Germline CDR1 is SNHLY and CDR2 is FYNNEI. Trimming took off 7 bases at V and 6 bases at J, with 15 bases between the two ends. CDR3 nucleotide sequence: TGTGCCAGCACGGACGGTCTCGGGGATGGCTACACCTTC. Translated: CASTDGLGDGYTF.

The J gene is TRBJ2-5, the V gene TRBV18, with D possibly matching TRBD2 (5 bases). V lost 1 base and J 2 bases, leaving 14 bases between the germline ends. The germline CDR1 and CDR2 sequences are KGHSH and LQKENI. CDR3 length: 16 amino acids. CDR3 nucleotides: TGTGCCAGCTCACCACTAGGTCCGGGGTTACAAGAGACCCAGTACTTC. It encodes CASSPLGPGLQETQYF. Together with reference TRBV18 and TRBJ2-5, the CDR3 gives the full variable domain: NAGVMQNPRHLVRRRGQEARLRCSPMKGHSHVYWYRQLPEEGLKFMVYLQKENIIDESGMPKERFSAEFPKEGPSILRIQQVVRGDSAAYFCASSPLGPGLQETQYFGPGTRLLVL.

The chain links TRBV12-5 to TRBJ2-7, with D perhaps TRBD2 (7 bases). Germline CDR1 reads LGHNT; CDR2 reads FRNRAP. The CDR3 length is 14 residues. V lost 0 bases and J 9 bases, leaving 15 bases between the germline ends. As DNA, the CDR3 is TGTGCTAGTGGTTTGGTACTCCCGGGGGGCCGGCAGTACTTC. This gives the protein CASGLVLPGGRQYF.